The 18 T cell receptor beta chains listed next were all sequenced from one sample in a study of breast tumors, draining lymph nodes, adjacent tissues. A single record per CDR3 protein comes from TCRdb applying MiXCR to the multiplex PCR reads. The table shows around 110,000 distinct CDR3 sequences, with roughly 33% occurring only once. The lymph nodes were axillary draining lymph nodes from breast cancer patients. The sequenced sample consisted of axillary lymph node tissue. The receptors stem from a female donor with breast cancer. Some clones in this sample may be carry-over from other donors' samples.

This clonotype was observed many times. This sequence joins TRBV7-9 and TRBJ1-2, with 8 nucleotides matching TRBD1. Germline CDR1 and CDR2: SEHNR and FQNEAQ (reference sequence). This CDR3 is 13 amino acids long. V was clipped by 1 base and J by 8 bases; unmatched bases: 3. In DNA, the CDR3 is TGTGCCAGCAGCTTAGTTGGGGACAGGGGCTACACCTTC. Its translation: CASSLVGDRGYTF.

V is TRBV25-1 and J is TRBJ1-2, with a tentative D call TRBD1 (6 bases). Germline assignment: CDR1 MGHDK and CDR2 SYGVNS. Trimming took 4 bases from V and 2 from J, leaving 20 bases between them. This CDR3 is built from 17 residues. CDR3 residues: CASSASQGQLTNYGYTF. CDR3 DNA sequence: TGTGCCAGCAGTGCTAGTCAAGGACAGCTAACCAACTATGGCTACACCTTC.

This clonotype appeared a few times. Since a much larger clone is just one base distant, this may be a read error. For the CDR3, the DNA is TGTGCCAGTATGAGTCCCGGGACAACGAACACCGGGGCGCTGTTTTTT. Translating gives CASMSPGTTNTGALFF. V and J are TRBV19 and TRBJ2-2; D is possibly TRBD1 (6 bases). Germline CDR1 LNHDA, CDR2 SQIVND (reference sequence). This CDR3 spans 16 amino acids.

The V call is TRBV19, the J call TRBJ2-3; tentatively, D is TRBD1 (5 bases). Trimming stripped 3 bases from V and 1 base from J, with 17 bases between. The CDR3 loop spans 17 amino acids. Looked up from germline, CDR1 is LNHDA and CDR2 is SQIVND (reference sequence). The CDR3 spells CASSIDPGIIGTDTQYF. CDR3 coding DNA: TGTGCCAGTAGTATCGATCCAGGGATCATCGGCACAGATACGCAGTATTTT.

This clonotype has at least ten counts. The J gene is TRBJ2-3, the V gene TRBV9; TRBD2 might be the D (7 bases). Trimming shortened V by 0 bases and J by 9 bases, and 17 bases separated the two germline ends. Looked up from germline, CDR1 is SGDLS and CDR2 is YYNGEE. The CDR3 is made up of 15 amino acids. The CDR3 loop is CASSVEVGGGGTQYF. The CDR3 nucleotides are TGTGCCAGCAGCGTAGAAGTTGGGGGAGGGGGAACGCAGTATTTT.

The rearrangement joins TRBV10-1 to TRBJ2-1, with D perhaps matching TRBD1 (6 bases). There are 11 residues in the CDR3. Looked up from germline, CDR1 is WNHNN and CDR2 is SYGVQD (reference sequence). V lost 8 bases to trimming and J lost 7 bases, with 9 bases between them. The CDR3 nucleotides are TGCGCCAGCGGTAGGGGGAATGAGCAGTTCTTC. Its protein product is CASGRGNEQFF.

This clonotype was observed many times. The chain links TRBV5-1 to TRBJ2-3, with D perhaps matching TRBD1 or TRBD2 (6 bases each). Trimming removed 3 bases at V and 2 bases at J, with 16 bases between. This CDR3 comprises 16 residues. Germline CDR1 and CDR2: SGHRS and YFSETQ. The CDR3 nucleotides read TGCGCCAGCAGCTCCAGAGGGGGGAAGGCCACAGATACGCAGTATTTT. Translating gives CASSSRGGKATDTQYF.

Note on this clonotype: The junction shows a germline mismatch at one end, possibly a read error. The genes are TRBV4-2 and TRBJ1-3; D perhaps matches TRBD1 (6 bases). Per germline, CDR1 LGHNA and CDR2 YNFKEQ. The CDR3 is 20 residues long. CDR3 nucleotides: TGTGCCAGCAGCCCAGATCCCCTATCGTGGACAGTGCTCTCTGGAAACACCGTATATTTT. This codes for CASSPDPLSWTVLSGNTVYF.

V gene TRBV18 combines with J gene TRBJ2-7, with D hard to call. V lost 2 bases, J lost 3 bases, and 11 bases lay in between. The CDR3 totals 14 residues. Germline loops: CDR1 KGHSH, CDR2 LQKENI. The CDR3 bases are TGTGCCAGCTCACCAGGGTCAACCGGCTACGAGCAGTACTTC. Encoded protein: CASSPGSTGYEQYF. Complete variable domain (other parts from reference TRBV18 and TRBJ2-7): NAGVMQNPRHLVRRRGQEARLRCSPMKGHSHVYWYRQLPEEGLKFMVYLQKENIIDESGMPKERFSAEFPKEGPSILRIQQVVRGDSAAYFCASSPGSTGYEQYFGPGTRLTVT.

The rearrangement joins TRBV6-2 or TRBV6-3 to TRBJ1-5; possibly TRBD1 for D (5 bases). Germline V gene data show CDR1 as MNHEY and CDR2 as SVGEGT. Trimming removed 5 bases at V and 0 bases at J, with 11 bases between. This CDR3 contains 15 residues. The CDR3 protein is CASSRGTDSNQPQHF. CDR3 bases: TGTGCCAGCAGTCGGGGGACGGATAGCAATCAGCCCCAGCATTTT.

Turning to this clonotype: Its ends do not fully match the called genes, so a read error is possible. CDR3 nucleotide sequence: TGCAGTGTCGCTGGACAATACAGTGAGCAGTTCTTC. It translates to CSVAGQYSEQFF. This chain connects TRBV29-1 to TRBJ2-1, with a weak D call TRBD1 (5 bases). The germline CDR1 and CDR2 sequences are SQVTM and ANQGSEA. This CDR3 has 12 residues.

This clonotype was found many times. The rearrangement joins TRBV12-3 or TRBV12-4 to TRBJ2-7; TRBD1 matches 8 bases. V lost 5 bases, J lost 2 bases, and 5 bases stayed unmatched. The CDR3 spans 14 residues. The CDR3 DNA reads as TGTGCCAGCAGTCCGACAGGGGCGGCCTACGAGCAGTACTTC. This translates into CASSPTGAAYEQYF.

V usage is TRBV7-6 and J usage is TRBJ2-3; tentative D call: TRBD2 (5 bases). The CDR3 is 13 residues long. Looked up from germline, CDR1 is SGHVS and CDR2 is FNYEAQ. The ends were cut back, 5 bases at V and 2 bases at J, with 8 bases in the middle. The CDR3 DNA reads TGTGCCAGCAGCCCGGGGTCCACAGATACGCAGTATTTT. It encodes CASSPGSTDTQYF.

This clonotype was counted at least ten times. The chain couples TRBV19 to TRBJ2-5; D may be TRBD2 (5 bases). Germline CDR1 is LNHDA and CDR2 is SQIVND (reference sequence). The CDR3 spans 14 residues. Trimming shortened V by 3 bases and J by 5 bases, and 13 bases separated the two germline ends. CDR3 nucleotides: TGTGCCAGTAGTATGGGGAGCAGCACGGAGACCCAGTACTTC. It codes for CASSMGSSTETQYF.

This clonotype was recorded at least ten times. A much larger clone differs by one base, so this may be a read error. The rearrangement links TRBV20-1 to TRBJ2-7; D remains unclear. Germline lookup yields CDR1 DFQATT and CDR2 SNEGSKA (reference sequence). This CDR3 has 12 amino acids. The CDR3 sequence is CSARVDGYEPYF. CDR3 DNA sequence: TGCAGTGCTAGAGTCGACGGCTACGAGCCGTACTTC.

Regarding this clonotype: This clone may be a read error of a much larger clone one base away. V usage is TRBV18 and J usage is TRBJ2-1; D remains ambiguous. CDR3 length: 13 residues. Per the germline V gene, CDR1 is KGHSH and CDR2 is LQKENI. V was pared by 10 bases and J by 10 bases, with 20 bases between. CDR3 region: CANSQGPDSEQFF. CDR3 coding DNA: TGTGCCAACTCTCAAGGACCAGACTCGGAGCAGTTCTTC.

There are many counts of this clonotype. A single base separates this from a much larger clone, so it may be a read error. J is TRBJ2-3 and V is TRBV2; 12 nucleotides agree with TRBD2. The ends lost 6 bases at V and 2 bases at J; junction bases unmatched: 3. The V gene's germline CDR1 is SNHLY and CDR2 FYNNEI. This CDR3 comprises 15 residues. The CDR3 spells CASRGLAGSTDTQYF. The DNA for the CDR3 is TGTGCCAGCAGGGGACTAGCGGGCTCCACAGATACGCAGTATTTT.

The chain recombines TRBV28 with TRBJ2-6, with 10 bases lining up with TRBD1. CDR1 is MDHEN, CDR2 SYDVKM, per germline. The length of the CDR3 is 17 residues. J was trimmed by 2 bases and V by 3 bases; bases with no gene match: 4. CDR3 coding DNA: TGTGCCAGCAGTTTGGGTGGACAGGGGGCTGGGGCCAACGTCCTGACTTTC. It codes for CASSLGGQGAGANVLTF.